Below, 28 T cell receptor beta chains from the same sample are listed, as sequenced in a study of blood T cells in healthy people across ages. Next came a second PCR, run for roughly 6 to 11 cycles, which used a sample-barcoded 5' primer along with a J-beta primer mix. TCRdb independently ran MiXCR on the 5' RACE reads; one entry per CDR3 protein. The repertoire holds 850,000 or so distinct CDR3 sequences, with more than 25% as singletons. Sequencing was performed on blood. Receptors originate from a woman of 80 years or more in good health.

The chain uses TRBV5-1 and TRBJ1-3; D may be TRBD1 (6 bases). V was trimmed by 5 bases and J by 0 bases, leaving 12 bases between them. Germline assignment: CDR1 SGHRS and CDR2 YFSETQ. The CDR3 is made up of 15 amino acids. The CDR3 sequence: CASRPGTNSGNTIYF. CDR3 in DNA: TGCGCCAGCAGACCGGGGACAAACTCTGGAAACACCATATATTTT.

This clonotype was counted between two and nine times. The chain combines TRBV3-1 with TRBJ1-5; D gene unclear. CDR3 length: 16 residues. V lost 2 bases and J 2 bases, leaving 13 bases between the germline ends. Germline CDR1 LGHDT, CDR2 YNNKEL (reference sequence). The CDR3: CASSQSPQRGNQPQHF. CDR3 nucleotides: TGTGCCAGCAGCCAAAGTCCCCAGAGAGGCAATCAGCCCCAGCATTTT.

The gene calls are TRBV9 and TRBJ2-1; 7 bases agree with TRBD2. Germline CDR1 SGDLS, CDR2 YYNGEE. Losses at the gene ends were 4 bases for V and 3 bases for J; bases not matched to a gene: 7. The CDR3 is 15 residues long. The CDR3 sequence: CASSPNGRYYNEQFF. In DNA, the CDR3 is TGTGCCAGCAGCCCGAACGGGAGGTACTACAATGAGCAGTTCTTC.

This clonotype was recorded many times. CDR3 in amino acids: CASSSTGSQPQHF. DNA for the CDR3: TGTGCCAGCAGCTCCACCGGATCTCAGCCCCAGCATTTT. The chain recombines TRBV12-3 or TRBV12-4 with TRBJ1-5; D call uncertain. The CDR3 is 13 residues long. V was cut by 6 bases and J by 6 bases, with 12 bases left in between.

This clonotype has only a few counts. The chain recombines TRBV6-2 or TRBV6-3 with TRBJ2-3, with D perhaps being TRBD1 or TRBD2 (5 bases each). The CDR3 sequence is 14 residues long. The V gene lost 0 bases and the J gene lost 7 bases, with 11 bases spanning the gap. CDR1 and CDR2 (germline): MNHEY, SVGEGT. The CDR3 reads CASSYSSRGHTQYF. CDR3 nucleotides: TGTGCCAGCAGTTACTCCTCCCGGGGACATACGCAGTATTTT.

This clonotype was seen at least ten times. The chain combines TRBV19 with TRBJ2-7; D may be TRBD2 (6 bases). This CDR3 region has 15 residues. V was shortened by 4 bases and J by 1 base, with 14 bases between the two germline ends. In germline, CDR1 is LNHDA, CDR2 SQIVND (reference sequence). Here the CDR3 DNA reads TGTGCCAGTAGTACGGGGGTTTGGGCTTCCTACGAGCAGTACTTC. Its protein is CASSTGVWASYEQYF.

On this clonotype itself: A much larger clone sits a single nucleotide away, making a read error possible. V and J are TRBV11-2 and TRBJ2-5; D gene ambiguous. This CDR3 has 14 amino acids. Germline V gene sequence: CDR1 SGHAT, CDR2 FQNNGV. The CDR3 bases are TGTGCCAGCAACTTAGGTATTGGGCGGGAGACCCAGTACTTC. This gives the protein CASNLGIGRETQYF.

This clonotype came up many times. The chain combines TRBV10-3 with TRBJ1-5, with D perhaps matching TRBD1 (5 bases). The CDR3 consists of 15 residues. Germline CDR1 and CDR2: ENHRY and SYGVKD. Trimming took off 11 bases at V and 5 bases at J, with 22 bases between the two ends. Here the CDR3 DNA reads TGTGCCTCTAGAAGGGGCGAAGAGAGGTATCAGCCCCAGCATTTT. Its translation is CASRRGEERYQPQHF.

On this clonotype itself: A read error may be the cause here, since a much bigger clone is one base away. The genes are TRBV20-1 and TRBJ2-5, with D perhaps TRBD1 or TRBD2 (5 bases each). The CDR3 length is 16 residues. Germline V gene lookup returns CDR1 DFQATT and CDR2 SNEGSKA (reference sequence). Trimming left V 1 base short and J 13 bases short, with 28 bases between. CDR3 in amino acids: CSARAGTSGNYVPPYF. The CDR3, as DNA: TGCAGTGCTAGAGCCGGGACCTCTGGGAACTACGTCCCTCCGTACTTC.

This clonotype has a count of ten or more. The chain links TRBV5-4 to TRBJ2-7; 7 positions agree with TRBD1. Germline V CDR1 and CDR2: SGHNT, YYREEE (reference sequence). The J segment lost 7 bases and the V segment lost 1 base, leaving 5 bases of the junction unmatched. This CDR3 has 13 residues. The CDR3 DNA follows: TGTGCCAGCAGCTTGATCGGGACAGAGGAGCAGTACTTC. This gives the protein CASSLIGTEEQYF.

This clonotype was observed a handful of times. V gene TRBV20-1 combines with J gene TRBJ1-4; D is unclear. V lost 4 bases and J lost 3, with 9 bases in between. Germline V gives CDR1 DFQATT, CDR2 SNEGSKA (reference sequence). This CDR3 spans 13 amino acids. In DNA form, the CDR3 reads TGCAGTGCTATGGGAGACTCTAATGAAAAACTGTTTTTT. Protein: CSAMGDSNEKLFF.

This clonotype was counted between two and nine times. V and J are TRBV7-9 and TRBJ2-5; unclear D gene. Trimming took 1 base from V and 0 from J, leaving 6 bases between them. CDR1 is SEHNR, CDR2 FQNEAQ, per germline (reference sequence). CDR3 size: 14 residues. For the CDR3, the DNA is TGTGCCAGCAGCTTAGTTACTAACCAAGAGACCCAGTACTTC. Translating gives CASSLVTNQETQYF.

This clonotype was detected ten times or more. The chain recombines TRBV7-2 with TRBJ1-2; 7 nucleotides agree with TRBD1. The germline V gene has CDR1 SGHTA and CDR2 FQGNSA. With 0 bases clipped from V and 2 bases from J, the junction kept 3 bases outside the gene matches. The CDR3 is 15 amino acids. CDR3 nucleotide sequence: TGTGCCAGCAGCTTAGCCCAGGGACAGAACTATGGCTACACCTTC. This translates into CASSLAQGQNYGYTF.

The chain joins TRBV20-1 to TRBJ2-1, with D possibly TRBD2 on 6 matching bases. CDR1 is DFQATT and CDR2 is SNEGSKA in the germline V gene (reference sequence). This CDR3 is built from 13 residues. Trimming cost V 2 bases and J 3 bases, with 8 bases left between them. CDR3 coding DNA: TGCAGTGCTAGACCGCGGGGCTACAATGAGCAGTTCTTC. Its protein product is CSARPRGYNEQFF.

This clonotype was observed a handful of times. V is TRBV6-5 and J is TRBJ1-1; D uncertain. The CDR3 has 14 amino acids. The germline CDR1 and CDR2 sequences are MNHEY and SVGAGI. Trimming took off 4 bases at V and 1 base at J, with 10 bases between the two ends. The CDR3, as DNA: TGTGCCAGCAGTTTCCAAGAGGCGAACACTGAAGCTTTCTTT. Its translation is CASSFQEANTEAFF.

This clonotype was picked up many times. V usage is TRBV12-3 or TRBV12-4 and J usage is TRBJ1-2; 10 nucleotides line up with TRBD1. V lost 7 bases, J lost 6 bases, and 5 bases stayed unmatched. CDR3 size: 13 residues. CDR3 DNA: TGTGCCAGCACCAGGACAGGGGGAAATGGCTACACCTTC. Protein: CASTRTGGNGYTF.

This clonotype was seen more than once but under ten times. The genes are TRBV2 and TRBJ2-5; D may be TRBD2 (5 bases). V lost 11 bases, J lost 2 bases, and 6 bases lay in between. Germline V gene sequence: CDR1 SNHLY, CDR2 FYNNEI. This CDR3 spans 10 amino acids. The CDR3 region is CACGQETQYF. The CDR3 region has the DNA TGTGCCTGCGGGCAAGAGACCCAGTACTTC.

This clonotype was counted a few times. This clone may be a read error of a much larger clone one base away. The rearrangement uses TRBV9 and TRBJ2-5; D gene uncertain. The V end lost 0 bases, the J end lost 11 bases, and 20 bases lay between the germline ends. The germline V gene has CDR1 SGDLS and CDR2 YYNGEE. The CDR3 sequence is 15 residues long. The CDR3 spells CASSVAPQSNDEQYF. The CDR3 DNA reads TGTGCCAGCAGCGTAGCCCCACAGAGTAATGATGAGCAGTACTTC. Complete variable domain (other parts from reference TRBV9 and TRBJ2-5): DSGVTQTPKHLITATGQRVTLRCSPRSGDLSVYWYQQSLDQGLQFLIQYYNGEERAKGNILERFSAQQFPDLHSELNLSSLELGDSALYFCASSVAPQSNDEQYFGPGTRLLVL.

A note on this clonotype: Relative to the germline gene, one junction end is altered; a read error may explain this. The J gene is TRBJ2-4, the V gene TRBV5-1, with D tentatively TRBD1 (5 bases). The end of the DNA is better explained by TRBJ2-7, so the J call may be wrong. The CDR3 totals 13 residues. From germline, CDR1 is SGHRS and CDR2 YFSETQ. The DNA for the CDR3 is TGCGTCAGCAGCTTGCCAGGGCGGTACGAGCAGTACTTC. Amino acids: CVSSLPGRYEQYF.

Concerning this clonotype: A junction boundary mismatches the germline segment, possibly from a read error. Here the CDR3 reads CAGSYRAPRKRSGANVLTF. CDR3 nucleotides: TGTGCCGGCAGTTACAGAGCCCCCAGGAAACGCTCTGGGGCCAACGTCCTGACTTTC. The J gene is TRBJ2-6, the V gene TRBV6-5; no clear D gene. Per the germline V gene, CDR1 is MNHEY and CDR2 is SVGAGI. The CDR3 runs to 19 residues.

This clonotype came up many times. DNA for the CDR3: TGCGCCAGCAGCCGACAACAGGGAGGGAATGAAAAACTGTTTTTT. Protein product: CASSRQQGGNEKLFF. J is TRBJ1-4 and V is TRBV4-3; a weak D match, TRBD1 (6 bases). Between the trimmed V and J ends, which lost 4 bases and 5 bases, there was a span of 14 bases. Germline-derived CDR1 and CDR2 are LGHNA and YSLEER. CDR3 size: 15 residues.

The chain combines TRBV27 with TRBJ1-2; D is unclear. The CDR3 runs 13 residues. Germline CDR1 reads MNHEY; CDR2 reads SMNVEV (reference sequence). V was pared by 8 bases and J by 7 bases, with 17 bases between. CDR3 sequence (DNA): TGTGCCAGCGCCCCCCTAGGGCAGCCTGGCTACACCTTC. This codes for CASAPLGQPGYTF.

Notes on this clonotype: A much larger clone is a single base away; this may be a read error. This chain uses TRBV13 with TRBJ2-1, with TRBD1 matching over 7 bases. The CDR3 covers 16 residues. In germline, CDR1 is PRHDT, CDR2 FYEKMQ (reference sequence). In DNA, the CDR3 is TGTGCCGGCAGCTTCTTACAGGGGAGCTCCTACAATGAGCAGTTCTTC. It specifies CAGSFLQGSSYNEQFF. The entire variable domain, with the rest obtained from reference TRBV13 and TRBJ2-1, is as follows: AAGVIQSPRHLIKEKRETATLKCYPIPRHDTVYWYQQGPGQDPQFLISFYEKMQSDKGSIPDRFSAQQFSDYHSELNMSSLELGDSALYFCAGSFLQGSSYNEQFFGPGTRLTVL.

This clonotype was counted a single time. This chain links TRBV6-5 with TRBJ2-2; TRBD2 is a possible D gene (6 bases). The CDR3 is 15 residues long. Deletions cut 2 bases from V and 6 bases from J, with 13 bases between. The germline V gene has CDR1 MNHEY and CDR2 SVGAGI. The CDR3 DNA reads TGTGCCAGCAGTTACAAGCCTAGCGTGGCCGGGGAGCTGTTTTTT. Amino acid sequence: CASSYKPSVAGELFF.

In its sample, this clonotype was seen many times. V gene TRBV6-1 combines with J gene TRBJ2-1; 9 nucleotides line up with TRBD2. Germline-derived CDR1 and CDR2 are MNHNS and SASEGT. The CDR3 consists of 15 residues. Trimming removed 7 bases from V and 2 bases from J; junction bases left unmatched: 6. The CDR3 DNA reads TGTGCCAGCACGGCTAGCGGGGTGACCTACAATGAGCAGTTCTTC. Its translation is CASTASGVTYNEQFF.

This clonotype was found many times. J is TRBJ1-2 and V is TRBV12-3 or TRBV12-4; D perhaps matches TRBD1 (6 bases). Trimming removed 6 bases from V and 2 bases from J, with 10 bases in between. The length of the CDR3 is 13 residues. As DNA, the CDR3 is TGTGCCAGCAGACGGACAGCGAACTATGGCTACACCTTC. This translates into CASRRTANYGYTF.

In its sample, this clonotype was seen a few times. CDR3 sequence (DNA): TGTGCCAGCAGTCAACAGGGGGGGTGGCTGAATACGCAGTATTTT. This sequence encodes CASSQQGGWLNTQYF. The J gene is TRBJ2-3, the V gene TRBV6-5; TRBD1 might be the D (8 bases). This CDR3 has 15 amino acids. The V and J ends lost 5 bases and 7 bases respectively, with 19 bases between them. CDR1 MNHEY and CDR2 SVGAGI come from the germline V gene.

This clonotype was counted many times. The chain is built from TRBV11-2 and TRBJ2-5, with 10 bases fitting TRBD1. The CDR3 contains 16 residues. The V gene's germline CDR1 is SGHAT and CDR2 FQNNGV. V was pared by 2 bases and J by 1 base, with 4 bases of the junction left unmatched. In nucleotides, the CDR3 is TGTGCCAGCAGCTTAATGGGACAGGGGTTCCAAGAGACCCAGTACTTC. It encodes CASSLMGQGFQETQYF.